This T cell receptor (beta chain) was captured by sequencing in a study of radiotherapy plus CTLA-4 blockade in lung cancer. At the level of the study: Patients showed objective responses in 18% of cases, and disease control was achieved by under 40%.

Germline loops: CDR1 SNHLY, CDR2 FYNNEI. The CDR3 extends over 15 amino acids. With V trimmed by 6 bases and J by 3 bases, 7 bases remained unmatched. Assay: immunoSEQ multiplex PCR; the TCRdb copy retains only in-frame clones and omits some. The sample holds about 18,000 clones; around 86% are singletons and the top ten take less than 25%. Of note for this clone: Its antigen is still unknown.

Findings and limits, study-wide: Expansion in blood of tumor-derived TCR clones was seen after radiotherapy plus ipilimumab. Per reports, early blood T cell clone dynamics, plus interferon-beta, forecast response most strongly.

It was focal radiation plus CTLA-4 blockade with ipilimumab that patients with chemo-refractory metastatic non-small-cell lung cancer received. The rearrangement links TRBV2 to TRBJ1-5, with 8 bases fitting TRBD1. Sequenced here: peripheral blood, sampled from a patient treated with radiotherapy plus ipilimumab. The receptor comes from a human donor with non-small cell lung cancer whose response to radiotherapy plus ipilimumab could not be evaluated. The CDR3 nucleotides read TGTGCCAGCAGGCTTACAGGGGGTTCCAATCAGCCCCAGCATTTT. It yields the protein CASRLTGGSNQPQHF.